These 3 T cell receptor beta chains were all obtained from the same sample, sequenced in a study of blood T cell repertoires in COVID-19. The repertoire was sequenced with immunoSEQ multiplex PCR; TCRdb's copy has only in-frame clones and lacks some. The table includes about 120,000 clones, more than 60% detected once. The sequenced sample consisted of peripheral blood. The receptor set was obtained from a woman between 65 and 79 years old with acute or convalescent COVID-19.

This clone turned up a few times. The rearrangement joins TRBV7-9 to TRBJ1-2; D ambiguous. The ends were cut back, 4 bases at V and 0 bases at J, with 6 bases in the middle. CDR3 length: 13 residues. Per the germline V gene, CDR1 is SEHNR and CDR2 is FQNEAQ (reference sequence). CDR3 sequence reads: CASSSLSNYGYTF. CDR3 nucleotides: TGTGCCAGCAGCTCCCTATCTAACTATGGCTACACCTTC.

This chain joins TRBV19 and TRBJ2-1; 8 nucleotides match TRBD2. The CDR3 covers 15 residues. With 6 bases clipped from V and 5 bases from J, the junction kept 9 bases outside the gene matches. In germline, CDR1 is LNHDA, CDR2 SQIVND (reference sequence). Written as DNA, the CDR3 is TGTGCCAGTAGCCCTGGGGCGGGGGGTAACAATGAGCAGTTCTTC. It translates to CASSPGAGGNNEQFF.

The V gene is TRBV10-2, the J gene TRBJ1-2; 8 bases agree with TRBD1. This CDR3 region has 15 residues. Per the germline V gene, CDR1 is WSHSY and CDR2 is SAAADI. V lost 6 bases and J lost 5; bases outside the gene matches: 11. Here the CDR3 DNA reads TGCGCCAGCAGCCCGGGTATACAGGGGGTGTATGGCTACACCTTC. Its translation is CASSPGIQGVYGYTF.